Listed here is a single T cell receptor beta chain. Its matching antigen is unknown. The CDR3 consists of 15 residues. Germline assignment: CDR1 MNHEY and CDR2 SVGAGI. V shed 6 bases, J shed 7 bases, and the junction held 9 bases outside the gene matches. Intraepithelial and lamina propria lymphocytes were isolated from graft specimens. The data were obtained in a study of graft-versus-host responses after intestinal transplantation. Study-level information: Those transplanted obtained multivisceral, liver-intestinal, or isolated intestinal grafts. General study findings and limits: Allografts carried high graft-versus-host to host-versus-graft clonal ratios in patients having graft-donor T cell macrochimerism. Early post-transplant falls in HvG clones accompanied the peak levels of circulating GvH clones.

The repertoire was sequenced with immunoSEQ multiplex PCR; TCRdb's copy has only in-frame clones and lacks some. The sample yields around 20,000 clones, around three quarters seen once. This chain uses TRBV6-5 with TRBJ2-5; 12 nucleotides align to TRBD2. The TCR sequence derives from a human patient who received an intestinal transplant, so some T cells may come from the graft donor. Sequencing used ileum tissue, obtained 12 days after intestinal transplant. The chain's CDR3 is CASRQTSGGTRTQYF. For the CDR3, the DNA is TGTGCCAGCAGGCAGACTAGCGGGGGCACCAGGACCCAGTACTTC.